The 30 T cell receptor beta chains below come from one sample, sequenced in a study of T cells in Graves' hyperthyroidism and ophthalmopathy. Amplified regions were TCR beta CDR3 sequences from RNA transcripts. The primer set for the first-round RT-PCR of the TCR CDR3 was HTBI. TCRdb re-derived calls from the multiplex PCR reads in MiXCR, one entry per CDR3 protein. The repertoire holds approximately 600,000 distinct CDR3 sequences, with about 15% as singletons. Sequencing was carried out using blood. These receptors originate from a woman in her thirties with Graves' hyperthyroidism that later progressed to Graves' ophthalmopathy.

In DNA form, the CDR3 reads TGTGCCTGGAGTTTCCCCGGGGGGATCTACGAGCAGTACTTC. Protein product: CAWSFPGGIYEQYF. The chain couples TRBV30 to TRBJ2-7; 7 bases match TRBD2. Germline V gives CDR1 GTSNPN, CDR2 SVGIG (reference sequence). Losses at the gene ends were 2 bases for V and 3 bases for J; bases not matched to a gene: 7. CDR3 length: 14 residues.

In this sample, this clonotype turned up many times. The chain carries TRBV7-2 and TRBJ2-1, with D unclear. The V and J ends lost 5 bases and 13 bases respectively, with 12 bases between them. This CDR3 is built from 11 residues. Germline loops: CDR1 SGHTA, CDR2 FQGNSA. The CDR3 loop is CASSPQQDQFF. CDR3 DNA: TGTGCCAGCAGCCCCCAACAAGATCAGTTCTTC.

This clonotype was observed at least ten times. The chain links TRBV29-1 to TRBJ2-3; D perhaps matches TRBD1 (5 bases). The CDR3 spans 14 residues. Per the germline V gene, CDR1 is SQVTM and CDR2 is ANQGSEA. Trimming pared 1 base from V and 0 bases from J, leaving 8 bases between. The CDR3 is CSVEGGKSTDTQYF. Here the CDR3 DNA reads TGCAGCGTTGAAGGGGGCAAAAGCACAGATACGCAGTATTTT.

With regard to this clonotype: A clone one base away is much larger, so this may be a read error. The chain couples TRBV4-2 to TRBJ1-1; no reliable D call. With 1 base removed from V and 5 bases from J, the gap between germline ends came to 14 bases. Germline V CDR1 and CDR2: LGHNA, YNFKEQ. CDR3 length: 15 amino acids. This CDR3 reads CASSQGVGGSTEAFF. The CDR3 DNA follows: TGTGCCAGCAGCCAAGGCGTTGGAGGGTCGACTGAAGCTTTCTTT.

This clonotype was found many times. J is TRBJ2-1 and V is TRBV20-1; D may be TRBD1 (5 bases). CDR1 DFQATT and CDR2 SNEGSKA come from the germline V gene (reference sequence). The V end lost 3 bases, the J end lost 8 bases, and 14 bases lay between the germline ends. The CDR3 is made up of 13 amino acids. The CDR3 region is CSARTQVLDEQFF. The CDR3 bases are TGCAGTGCTAGGACACAGGTTTTGGATGAGCAGTTCTTC.

This clonotype came up many times. The rearrangement uses TRBV6-1 and TRBJ2-7, with 8 bases identical to TRBD2. The CDR3 is 16 amino acids. CDR1 MNHNS and CDR2 SASEGT come from the germline V gene. J was trimmed by 3 bases and V by 2 bases; bases with no gene match: 9. The CDR3 coding sequence is TGTGCCAGCAGTGAAAAACAGGGACTAGTAAACTACGAGCAGTACTTC. It yields the protein CASSEKQGLVNYEQYF.

This clonotype came up many times. The rearrangement uses TRBV27 and TRBJ2-7; D remains ambiguous. V was pared by 5 bases and J by 1 base, with 9 bases between. Per the germline V gene, CDR1 is MNHEY and CDR2 is SMNVEV (reference sequence). The CDR3 has 13 amino acids. DNA of the CDR3: TGTGCCAGCAGTATAAGGGCATCCTACGAGCAGTACTTC. Its translation is CASSIRASYEQYF.

This clonotype was seen many times. The chain joins TRBV24-1 to TRBJ1-4; no reliable D call. In germline, CDR1 is KGHDR, CDR2 SFDVKD. Trimming left V 3 bases short and J 7 bases short, with 2 bases between. The CDR3 spans 11 residues. This CDR3 reads CATSDREKLFF. CDR3 bases: TGTGCCACCAGTGATCGTGAAAAACTGTTTTTT.

Only a few counts were recorded for this clonotype. V and J are TRBV20-1 and TRBJ2-7; 10 bases are shared with TRBD1. Trimming removed 3 bases from V and 4 bases from J; junction bases left unmatched: 6. Looked up from germline, CDR1 is DFQATT and CDR2 is SNEGSKA (reference sequence). This CDR3 comprises 14 residues. CDR3 DNA: TGCAGTGCTAGTCGGGACAGGGGTTGGTACGAGCAGTACTTC. Encoded protein: CSASRDRGWYEQYF.

This clonotype came up a few times. The rearrangement links TRBV20-1 to TRBJ1-2; 7 nucleotides line up with TRBD1. J lost 5 bases, V lost 5 bases, and 11 bases had no gene match. From germline, CDR1 is DFQATT and CDR2 SNEGSKA (reference sequence). The CDR3 runs 14 residues. The CDR3 spells CSASWGQFLYGYTF. CDR3 in DNA: TGCAGTGCTTCTTGGGGACAGTTTCTTTATGGCTACACCTTC.

This clonotype occurred many times. V usage is TRBV7-3 and J usage is TRBJ1-4; possibly TRBD1 for D (5 bases). Between the trimmed V and J ends, which lost 5 bases and 12 bases, there was a span of 16 bases. The V gene's germline CDR1 is SGHTA and CDR2 FQGTGA. The CDR3 consists of 13 residues. The CDR3 sequence is CASSLEVGGELFF. Written as DNA, the CDR3 is TGTGCCAGCAGCCTCGAGGTCGGGGGAGAACTGTTTTTT.

This clonotype has only one observation. The genes are TRBV19 and TRBJ1-2; a weak D match, TRBD1 (6 bases). V was trimmed by 7 bases and J by 6 bases, leaving 15 bases between them. The CDR3 runs to 13 residues. The germline V gene encodes CDR1 LNHDA and CDR2 SQIVND (reference sequence). CDR3 amino acids: CASTPADRNGYTF. The CDR3 bases are TGTGCCAGTACTCCCGCGGACAGAAATGGCTACACCTTC.

The table lists this clonotype with many counts. CDR3 nucleotides: TGTGCCTGGAGGGACGGAATGATGAACACTGAAGCTTTCTTT. Amino acids: CAWRDGMMNTEAFF. The chain links TRBV30 to TRBJ1-1, with D unclear. V was cut by 3 bases and J by 0 bases, with 11 bases left in between. The CDR3 is 14 residues long. The germline gives CDR1 GTSNPN, CDR2 SVGIG (reference sequence).

This clonotype was observed a few times. This sequence joins TRBV4-3 and TRBJ2-5; D is unresolved. The CDR3 totals 13 residues. Germline values: CDR1 LGHNA, CDR2 YSLEER. Trimming left V 0 bases short and J 5 bases short, with 7 bases between. The CDR3 spells CASSQDFWETQYF. Here the CDR3 DNA reads TGCGCCAGCAGCCAAGACTTTTGGGAGACCCAGTACTTC.

A few counts support this clonotype. V usage is TRBV10-2 and J usage is TRBJ1-2, with D unclear. From germline, CDR1 is WSHSY and CDR2 SAAADI. V lost 3 bases and J lost 7, with 15 bases in between. The CDR3 loop spans 14 amino acids. In nucleotides, the CDR3 is TGCGCCAGCAGTGAATCGGGTCCTTGGGGTGGCTACACCTTC. Translation: CASSESGPWGGYTF.

In this sample, this clonotype turned up many times. DNA of the CDR3: TGTGCCAGCAGGAATACAGGGCGGGCCGGGGAGCTGTTTTTT. This translates into CASRNTGRAGELFF. V usage is TRBV2 and J usage is TRBJ2-2, with a tentative D call TRBD1 (6 bases). This CDR3 comprises 14 residues. Looked up from germline, CDR1 is SNHLY and CDR2 is FYNNEI. Trimming pared 6 bases from V and 6 bases from J, leaving 14 bases between. The whole variable domain, remainder taken from reference TRBV2 and TRBJ2-2, is EPEVTQTPSHQVTQMGQEVILRCVPISNHLYFYWYRQILGQKVEFLVSFYNNEISEKSEIFDDQFSVERPDGSNFTLKIRSTKLEDSAMYFCASRNTGRAGELFFGEGSRLTVL.

This clonotype came up many times. The V gene is TRBV12-5, the J gene TRBJ2-7, with unresolved D. Germline V gives CDR1 LGHNT, CDR2 FRNRAP. The CDR3 is 13 amino acids. V lost 1 base and J lost 0, with 4 bases in between. CDR3 region: CASGLESSYEQYF. CDR3 sequence (DNA): TGTGCTAGTGGTTTGGAAAGCTCCTACGAGCAGTACTTC.

This clonotype was counted many times. This rearrangement joins TRBV2 to TRBJ2-6, with D maybe TRBD1 (5 bases). Germline CDR1 SNHLY, CDR2 FYNNEI. The V end lost 5 bases, the J end lost 1 base, and 15 bases lay between the germline ends. The CDR3 covers 17 residues. The CDR3 nucleotides read TGTGCCAGCAGTTCTGCAGGGTCCAGGTCTGGGGCCAACGTCCTGACTTTC. Translating gives CASSSAGSRSGANVLTF.

This chain links TRBV10-3 with TRBJ2-7, with a possible D match to TRBD2 (5 bases). This CDR3 region has 13 residues. Trimming removed 10 bases from V and 1 base from J, with 14 bases in between. Germline CDR1 reads ENHRY; CDR2 reads SYGVKD. Written as DNA, the CDR3 is TGTGCCACCCACGGAACTAGTTCCTACGAGCAGTACTTC. Encoded protein: CATHGTSSYEQYF.

As for this clonotype: A much larger clone lies a single base off, so this may be a read error. V is TRBV24-1 and J is TRBJ2-2; no clear D gene. V lost 1 base to trimming and J lost 5 bases, with 4 bases between them. CDR1 KGHDR and CDR2 SFDVKD come from the germline V gene. This CDR3 contains 13 residues. The chain's CDR3 is CATSDFRTGELFF. The DNA of the CDR3 is TGTGCCACCAGTGATTTTAGGACCGGGGAGCTGTTTTTT.

This clonotype has a handful of counts. V and J are TRBV6-1 and TRBJ1-2, with 7 bases aligning to TRBD1. Germline loops: CDR1 MNHNS, CDR2 SASEGT. V was pared by 5 bases and J by 7 bases, with 10 bases of the junction left unmatched. The CDR3 has 14 residues. CDR3 sequence reads: CASSPTGSYSGYTF. The CDR3 DNA follows: TGTGCCAGCAGTCCGACAGGGAGTTACTCTGGCTACACCTTC.

This clonotype was counted ten times or more. The J gene is TRBJ2-5, the V gene TRBV7-9; D tentatively reads TRBD1 or TRBD2 (5 bases each). V lost 3 bases, J lost 5 bases, and 22 bases lay in between. This CDR3 contains 17 residues. Germline CDR1 is SEHNR and CDR2 is FQNEAQ (reference sequence). The CDR3 region has the DNA TGTGCCAGCAGCTTGGGACCACTCGGACTGCGCAATGAGACCCAGTACTTC. The encoded protein is CASSLGPLGLRNETQYF.

The sample holds many counts of this clonotype. This rearrangement joins TRBV19 to TRBJ2-1; 14 bases are a match to TRBD2. The junction had 3 bases not matched to a gene; V was cut back by 0 bases and J by 5 bases. The CDR3 loop spans 17 amino acids. Per the germline V gene, CDR1 is LNHDA and CDR2 is SQIVND (reference sequence). The CDR3 reads CASSIELGLAGDNEQFF. DNA of the CDR3: TGTGCCAGTAGTATAGAATTGGGACTAGCGGGAGACAATGAGCAGTTCTTC.

This clonotype was observed at least ten times. The chain recombines TRBV20-1 with TRBJ1-1, with no clear D. Looked up from germline, CDR1 is DFQATT and CDR2 is SNEGSKA (reference sequence). Between the trimmed V and J ends, which lost 5 bases and 7 bases, there was a span of 8 bases. This CDR3 comprises 10 residues. The CDR3 nucleotides read TGCAGTGCTGATCACGTTGAAGCTTTCTTT. Protein product: CSADHVEAFF.

This clonotype was picked up a small number of times. CDR3 nucleotide sequence: TGCAGCGGTGGCTTACAGGGGTCAGAGGATGAAAAACTGTTTTTT. As protein: CSGGLQGSEDEKLFF. This rearrangement joins TRBV29-1 to TRBJ1-4; 7 bases fit TRBD1. V lost 7 bases, J lost 6 bases, and 14 bases stayed unmatched. From germline, CDR1 is SQVTM and CDR2 ANQGSEA. The CDR3 consists of 15 residues.

A remark on this clonotype: This may come from a read error, since a much larger clone is one base off. This chain links TRBV12-3 or TRBV12-4 with TRBJ2-4, with a weak D call TRBD2 (5 bases). CDR3 length: 17 amino acids. CDR3 residues: CASSLVVGVQAKNTQYF. Written as DNA, the CDR3 is TGTGCCAGCAGTTTAGTTGTCGGGGTCCAAGCCAAAAACACTCAGTACTTC.

In its sample, this clonotype was seen many times. This chain links TRBV12-5 with TRBJ2-1, with D perhaps matching TRBD2 (6 bases). The germline CDR1 and CDR2 sequences are LGHNT and FRNRAP. Trimming removed 5 bases at V and 2 bases at J, with 13 bases between. The CDR3 totals 15 residues. The CDR3 nucleotides read TGTGCTAGTGGTCTAGATGGAGGGACCTACAATGAGCAGTTCTTC. Translation: CASGLDGGTYNEQFF.

The rearrangement joins TRBV20-1 to TRBJ1-4; 7 positions agree with TRBD1. The CDR3 is 14 residues long. V lost 6 bases to trimming and J lost 3 bases; unmatched junction nucleotides: 7. Per germline, CDR1 DFQATT and CDR2 SNEGSKA (reference sequence). The CDR3 DNA follows: TGCAGTGCAAGGAAAGGGGGCCCTAATGAAAAACTGTTTTTT. Its protein product is CSARKGGPNEKLFF.

With regard to this clonotype: This may be a read error: a much more frequent sequence differs by one nucleotide. This chain joins TRBV30 and TRBJ1-6, with D perhaps TRBD1 (6 bases). The germline V and J ends were trimmed by 4 bases and 9 bases, with 19 bases remaining between them. Per the germline V gene, CDR1 is GTSNPN and CDR2 is SVGIG (reference sequence). The CDR3 has 15 residues. The CDR3 DNA reads TGTGCCTGGACCACGATCGGGTTAGGGGGTTCACCCCTCCACTTT. This sequence encodes CAWTTIGLGGSPLHF.

The sample holds many counts of this clonotype. V gene TRBV24-1 combines with J gene TRBJ2-5, with 11 bases lining up with TRBD2. CDR3 size: 16 residues. Germline V gene lookup returns CDR1 KGHDR and CDR2 SFDVKD. J gave up 5 bases and V 4 bases, and 8 bases lay outside the gene matches. CDR3 sequence: CATSDPGLAGEETQYF. The DNA for the CDR3 is TGTGCCACCAGTGACCCCGGACTAGCGGGCGAGGAGACCCAGTACTTC.